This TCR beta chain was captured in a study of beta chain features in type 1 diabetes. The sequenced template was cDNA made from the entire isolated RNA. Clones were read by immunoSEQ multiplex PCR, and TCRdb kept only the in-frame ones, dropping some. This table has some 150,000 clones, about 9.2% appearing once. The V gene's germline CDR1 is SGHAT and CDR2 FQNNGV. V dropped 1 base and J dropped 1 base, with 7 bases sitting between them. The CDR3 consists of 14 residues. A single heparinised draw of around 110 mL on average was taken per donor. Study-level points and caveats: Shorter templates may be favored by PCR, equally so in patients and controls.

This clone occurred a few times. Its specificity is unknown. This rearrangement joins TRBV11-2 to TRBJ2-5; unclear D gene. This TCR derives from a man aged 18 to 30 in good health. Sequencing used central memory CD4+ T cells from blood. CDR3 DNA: TGTGCCAGCAGCTTAGGACGGAGCCAAGAGACCCAGTACTTC. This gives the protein CASSLGRSQETQYF.